This T cell receptor (beta chain) was retrieved from a study of T cells after yellow fever vaccination. Study-level background: Any fraction with a low cell number was prepared using SMART-Seq v4 Ultra Low Input. Whole-study results and caveats: Booster samples showed a return of most primary-vaccination clones (approximately 95% CD4, approximately 88% CD8). The secondary response was weaker, and its peak arrived faster, on day 5 versus 15.

As to this clonotype: Its antigen remains unknown.

Germline V gene lookup returns CDR1 LNHDA and CDR2 SQIVND (reference sequence). The CDR3 is 14 amino acids. Losses at the gene ends were 6 bases for V and 4 bases for J; bases not matched to a gene: 5. The study made its TCR cDNA through 5'RACE template switching. That step introduced a universal primer site along with UMIs. In TCRdb, the 5' RACE reads were re-called with MiXCR into one record per CDR3 protein. The sample contains 500,000 to 650,000 distinct CDR3 sequences, around 16% of which appear only once. This sequence joins TRBV19 and TRBJ2-2, with 7 bases aligning to TRBD1. This specimen consisted of PBMCs, obtained 5 days after the first yellow fever vaccination. The clonotype comes from a man between 18 and 29 years old who received the YFV17D yellow fever vaccine. CDR3 sequence reads: CASRVGQATGELFF. The DNA for the CDR3 is TGTGCCAGTAGGGTCGGACAGGCCACCGGGGAGCTGTTTTTT.